A single sample gave rise to the 8 T cell receptor beta chains below, sequenced in a study of CD8 T cells in ankylosing spondylitis. Study results and caveats: Seemingly distinctive of ankylosing spondylitis blood was a TCR beta motif formed by eight highly homologous variants.

TCRdb reanalysed the 5' RACE reads using MiXCR and keeps one entry per CDR3 protein. The sample has around 490,000 distinct CDR3 sequences, approximately 5.3% seen once. Antigens for these TCRs are unknown. The sample was blood, either unsorted or a sorted T cell fraction (not recorded which). These TCRs come from a male donor with ankylosing spondylitis.

Ten or more counts support this clonotype. CDR3 loop: CAIRRNGTGGPGQYF. In nucleotides, the CDR3 is TGTGCCATCAGGAGGAACGGGACAGGCGGGCCGGGGCAGTACTTC. V is TRBV10-3 and J is TRBJ2-7, with 8 positions matching TRBD1. Per germline, CDR1 ENHRY and CDR2 SYGVKD. V lost 6 bases, J lost 9 bases, and 16 bases stayed unmatched. The length of the CDR3 is 15 residues.

This clonotype was detected many times. The rearrangement links TRBV27 to TRBJ1-1; weak D call: TRBD1 (5 bases). V gave up 3 bases and J gave up 0 bases, with 14 bases separating them. Looked up from germline, CDR1 is MNHEY and CDR2 is SMNVEV (reference sequence). The CDR3 covers 16 residues. CDR3 region: CASSFTGEGLNTEAFF. The CDR3 DNA sequence: TGTGCCAGCAGTTTTACGGGGGAGGGGTTGAACACTGAAGCTTTCTTT.

This clonotype came up a few times. The chain uses TRBV7-2 and TRBJ2-5; D is uncertain. Trimming left V 3 bases short and J 4 bases short, with 12 bases between. This CDR3 comprises 14 residues. Germline loops: CDR1 SGHTA, CDR2 FQGNSA. The chain's CDR3 is CASSFRGTGETQYF. CDR3 DNA sequence: TGTGCCAGCAGCTTTCGCGGCACGGGAGAGACCCAGTACTTC.

This clonotype showed up many times. This chain links TRBV9 with TRBJ1-3; D gene uncertain. This CDR3 region has 16 residues. Germline CDR1 reads SGDLS; CDR2 reads YYNGEE. V was clipped by 0 bases and J by 0 bases, with 10 bases between them. The DNA for the CDR3 is TGTGCCAGCAGCGTAGCGCCAGGATCCTCTGGAAACACCATATATTTT. This gives the protein CASSVAPGSSGNTIYF.

This clonotype was seen many times. V and J are TRBV2 and TRBJ2-2; 11 bases are shared with TRBD2. V lost 7 bases and J lost 2; bases outside the gene matches: 12. Germline V gene data show CDR1 as SNHLY and CDR2 as FYNNEI. There are 18 residues in the CDR3. The CDR3 loop reads CASTSLWTSGLNTGELFF. DNA of the CDR3: TGTGCCAGCACCTCCCTATGGACTAGCGGGCTTAACACCGGGGAGCTGTTTTTT.

The rearrangement joins TRBV5-3 to TRBJ1-5; perhaps TRBD1 as D (6 bases). TRBV5-3 is treated as an ORF (open reading frame) with a function not yet certain. The CDR3 consists of 13 residues. V lost 9 bases and J lost 7, with 17 bases in between. The CDR3 loop reads CAMSPRGGQPQHF. The CDR3 region has the DNA TGTGCCATGAGCCCCAGGGGAGGCCAGCCCCAGCATTTT.

This clonotype came up many times. The chain links TRBV20-1 to TRBJ2-7; D remains unclear. V was trimmed by 3 bases and J by 4 bases, leaving 19 bases between them. The CDR3 length is 15 residues. The V gene's germline CDR1 is DFQATT and CDR2 SNEGSKA (reference sequence). The CDR3 DNA reads TGCAGTGCTAGTGATCGGTCGGACGCTGGTTACGAGCAGTACTTC. This sequence encodes CSASDRSDAGYEQYF.

This clonotype was observed at least ten times. This sequence joins TRBV29-1 and TRBJ2-1; 7 nucleotides agree with TRBD2. V shed 7 bases, J shed 8 bases, and the junction held 8 bases outside the gene matches. The CDR3 runs 12 residues. Germline CDR1 is SQVTM and CDR2 is ANQGSEA. The CDR3 reads CSAGLGSDEQFF. The CDR3 coding sequence is TGCAGCGCTGGACTAGGGAGCGATGAGCAGTTCTTC.